This T cell receptor (beta chain) was identified in a study of blood T cell repertoires in COVID-19 (TCRdb year 2020). Notes on the research overall: The collaborator samples originated in the United States, Italy and Spain and spanned the acute and convalescent phases of COVID-19. The samples were drawn from two sources: the first 160 participants of the ongoing ImmuneRACE study, and 950 to 1,500 subjects contributed by 6 global collaborators. Where available, HLA class I and class II types were taken from metadata supplied by the sample provider and were not determined by assay-based typing. Deeply sampled blood TCRbeta repertoires from subjects exposed to, actively infected with, or recovered from COVID-19 were included in the dataset. The material from the prospective study consisted of cDNA or gDNA derived from T cells, B-cell-depleted T cells, or PBMCs. The sample metadata nearly always contained a de-identified subject ID, COVID-19 status, age in years and sex. The repertoires were made available in a free public database intended to serve as a resource for research on the immune response to SARS-CoV-2. The investigation overall reported the following: Clinical and demographic metadata were provided uncurated, with the amount varying by source and participant.

About this clone itself: Its antigen remains undetermined. Per-base qualities were not stored, and no clone one base away is much larger.

The junction carries 4 bases between V and J, which are trimmed by 0 bases and 7 bases respectively. As encoded in the germline V gene, CDR1 is SGHRS while CDR2 is YFSETQ. Reading from cysteine to phenylalanine, the CDR3 counts 12 amino acids. Here the CDR3 DNA is all that survives: 36 bases in frame from base 1. Each collaborating institution followed its own protocols to collect whole blood in K2EDTA tubes. For TCRbeta analysis, collaborators shipped samples as frozen whole blood, isolated PBMCs, or DNA extracted from either of those sample types. TCRbeta CDR3 regions were amplified from genomic DNA by means of the immunoSEQ Assay, a bias-controlled multiplex PCR. On the authors' methods: Within the assay, amplification of reference gene primers was used to estimate how many nucleated cells each sample contained. To quantify the absolute abundance of each unique TCRbeta CDR3 rearrangement, sequence reads were collapsed and filtered. For each sample, productive Simpson clonality was calculated as the square root of Simpson's diversity index across productive rearrangements. TCRdb took this table from immuneACCESS and kept in-frame rearrangements with V and J called. Such tables lack part of the clones; where checked against another copy, unresolved V genes explain under half of the gap, and the rest is unexplained. D and trimming were read from the DNA, whereas the V and J calls and clone size are those reported in that table. The sample has a few hundred thousand clones on record, more than 70% of them singletons. 3.1% of the sample comes from the top ten.

Sequenced sample: peripheral blood. This clonotype was obtained from a woman aged 18-29 years with acute or convalescent COVID-19. The V gene is TRBV5-1 and the J gene is TRBJ2-2; no D gene call is confident. The nucleotide sequence reads TGCGCCAGCAGCTTGGTCCTCGGGGAGCTGTTTTTT. Its protein reads: CASSLVLGELFF.